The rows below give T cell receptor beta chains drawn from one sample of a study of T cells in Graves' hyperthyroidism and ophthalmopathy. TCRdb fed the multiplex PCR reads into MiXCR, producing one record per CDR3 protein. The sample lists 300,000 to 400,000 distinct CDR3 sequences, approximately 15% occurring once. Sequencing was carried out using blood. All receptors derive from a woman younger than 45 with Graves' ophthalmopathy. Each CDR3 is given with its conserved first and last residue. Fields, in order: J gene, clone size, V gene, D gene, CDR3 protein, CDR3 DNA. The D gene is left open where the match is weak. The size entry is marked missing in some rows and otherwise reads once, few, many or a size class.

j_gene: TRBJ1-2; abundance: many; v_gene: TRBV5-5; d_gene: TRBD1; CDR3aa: CASSSRTGLGGYTF; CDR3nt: TGTGCCAGCAGCTCCCGGACAGGCCTGGGGGGCTACACCTTC
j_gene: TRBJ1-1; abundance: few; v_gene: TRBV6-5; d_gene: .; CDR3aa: CASSYSQGEAFF; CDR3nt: TGTGCCAGCAGTTACTCTCAGGGAGAAGCTTTCTTT
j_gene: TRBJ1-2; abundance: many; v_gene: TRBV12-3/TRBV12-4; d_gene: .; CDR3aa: CASRTLGGDYGYTF; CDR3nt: TGTGCCAGCAGGACCCTCGGCGGCGACTATGGCTACACCTTC
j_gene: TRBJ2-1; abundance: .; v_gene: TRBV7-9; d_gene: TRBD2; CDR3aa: CASTQASGGAVQFF; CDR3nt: TGTGCCAGCACCCAAGCTAGCGGGGGGGCCGTGCAGTTCTTC
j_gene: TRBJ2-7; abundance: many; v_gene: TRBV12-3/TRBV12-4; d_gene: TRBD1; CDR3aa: CASSPTPWAGGEQYF; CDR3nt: TGTGCCAGCAGTCCAACCCCCTGGGCAGGGGGCGAGCAGTACTTC
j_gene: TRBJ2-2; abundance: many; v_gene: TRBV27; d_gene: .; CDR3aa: CASTRGAGELFF; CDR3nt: TGTGCCAGCACCAGGGGGGCCGGGGAGCTGTTTTTT
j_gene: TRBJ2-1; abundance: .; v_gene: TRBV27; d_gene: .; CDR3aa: CASSLSWAGSEQFF; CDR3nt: TGTGCCAGCAGTTTATCGTGGGCGGGATCTGAGCAGTTCTTC
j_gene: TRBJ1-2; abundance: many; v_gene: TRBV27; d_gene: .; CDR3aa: CASSARGGGYGYTF; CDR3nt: TGTGCCAGCAGTGCCCGGGGGGGCGGCTATGGCTACACCTTC
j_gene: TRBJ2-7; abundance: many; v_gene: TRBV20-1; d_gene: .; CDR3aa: CSAREDRMNYEQYF; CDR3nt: TGCAGTGCTAGAGAAGACAGGATGAACTACGAGCAGTACTTC
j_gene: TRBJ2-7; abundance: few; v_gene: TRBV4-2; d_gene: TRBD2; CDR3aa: CASSHSGGNYEQYF; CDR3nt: TGTGCCAGCAGCCATAGCGGGGGGAACTACGAGCAGTACTTC
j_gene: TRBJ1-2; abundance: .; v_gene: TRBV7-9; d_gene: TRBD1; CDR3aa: CASSGRDRGSYGYTF; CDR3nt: TGTGCCAGCAGCGGCAGGGACAGGGGTTCCTATGGCTACACCTTC
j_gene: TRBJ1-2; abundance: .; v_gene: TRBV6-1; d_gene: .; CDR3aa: CASSDGLSYGYTF; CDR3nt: TGTGCCAGCAGTGACGGGCTCTCCTATGGCTACACCTTC
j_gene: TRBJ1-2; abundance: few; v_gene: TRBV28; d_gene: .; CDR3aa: CASGFGGGDYGYTF; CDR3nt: TGTGCCAGCGGTTTCGGGGGGGGGGACTATGGCTACACCTTC
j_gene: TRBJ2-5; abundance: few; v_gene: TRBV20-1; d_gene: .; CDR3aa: CSATQAGTQETQYF; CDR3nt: TGCAGTGCGACGCAGGCGGGTACCCAAGAGACCCAGTACTTC
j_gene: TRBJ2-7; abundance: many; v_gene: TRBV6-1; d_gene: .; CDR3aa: CASGRDEQYF; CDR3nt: TGTGCCAGCGGAAGGGACGAGCAGTACTTC
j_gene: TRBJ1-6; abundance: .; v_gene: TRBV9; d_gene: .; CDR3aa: CASSVATRGSGSSPLHF; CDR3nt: TGTGCCAGCAGCGTAGCTACAAGGGGCAGTGGGAGTTCACCCCTCCACTTT
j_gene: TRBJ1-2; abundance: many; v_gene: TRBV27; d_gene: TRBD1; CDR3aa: CASSFQGGGYTF; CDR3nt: TGTGCCAGCAGTTTTCAGGGGGGTGGCTACACCTTC
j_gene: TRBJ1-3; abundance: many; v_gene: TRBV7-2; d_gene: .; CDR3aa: CASSSSQAISGNTIYF; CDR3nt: TGTGCCAGCAGCTCCTCCCAAGCTATCTCTGGAAACACCATATATTTT
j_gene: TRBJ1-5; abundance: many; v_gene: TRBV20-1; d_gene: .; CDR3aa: CSASFWDNRNQPQHF; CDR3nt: TGCAGTGCTAGCTTCTGGGACAACCGAAATCAGCCCCAGCATTTT
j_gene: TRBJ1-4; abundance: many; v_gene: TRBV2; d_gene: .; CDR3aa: CASSEEGRKLFF; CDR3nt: TGTGCCAGCAGTGAAGAAGGGCGAAAACTGTTTTTT
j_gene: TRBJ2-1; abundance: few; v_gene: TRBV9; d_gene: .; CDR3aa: CASSVVSFDEQFF; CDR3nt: TGTGCCAGCAGCGTAGTGTCTTTCGATGAGCAGTTCTTC
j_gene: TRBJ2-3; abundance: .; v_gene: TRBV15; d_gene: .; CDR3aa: CATSSWPGPSTDTQYF; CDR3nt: TGTGCCACCAGCAGCTGGCCGGGGCCTAGCACAGATACGCAGTATTTT
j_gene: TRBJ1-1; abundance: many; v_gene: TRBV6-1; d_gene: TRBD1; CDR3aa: CASSALSGTGLFYDTEAFF; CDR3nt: TGTGCCAGCAGTGCGTTGTCCGGGACAGGGCTTTTTTACGACACTGAAGCTTTCTTT
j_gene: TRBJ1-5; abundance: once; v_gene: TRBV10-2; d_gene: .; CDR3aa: CASSDGGGRQQPQHF; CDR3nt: TGCGCCAGCAGTGACGGGGGTGGGAGGCAGCAGCCCCAGCATTTT
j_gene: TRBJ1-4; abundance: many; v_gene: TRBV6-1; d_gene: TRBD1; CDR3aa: CASSESPTQGGEYEKLFF; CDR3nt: TGTGCCAGCAGTGAATCTCCAACCCAGGGGGGAGAGTATGAAAAACTGTTTTTT
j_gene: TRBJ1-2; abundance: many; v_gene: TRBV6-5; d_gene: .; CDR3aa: CASSYLTGDGYTF; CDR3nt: TGTGCCAGCAGTTACCTGACAGGCGATGGCTACACCTTC
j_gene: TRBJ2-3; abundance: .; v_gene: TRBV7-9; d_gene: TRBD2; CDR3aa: CASSLTHRGLAGGDTQYF; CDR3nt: TGTGCCAGCAGCTTAACCCACCGGGGACTAGCGGGAGGGGATACGCAGTATTTT
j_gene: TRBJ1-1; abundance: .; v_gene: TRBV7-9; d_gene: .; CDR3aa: CASSRAGGNTEAFF; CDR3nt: TGTGCCAGCAGCCGGGCGGGGGGGAACACTGAAGCTTTCTTT
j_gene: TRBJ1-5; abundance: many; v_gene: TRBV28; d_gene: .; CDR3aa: CASNREGNQPQHF; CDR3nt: TGTGCCAGCAACCGAGAAGGCAATCAGCCCCAGCATTTT
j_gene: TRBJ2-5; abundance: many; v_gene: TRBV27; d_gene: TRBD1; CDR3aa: CASSSYGTDQETQYF; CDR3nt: TGTGCCAGCAGTTCCTACGGGACAGACCAAGAGACCCAGTACTTC
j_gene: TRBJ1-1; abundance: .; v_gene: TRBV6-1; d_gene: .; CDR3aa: CASGIAGAIYCLQRNTEAFF; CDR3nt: TGTGCCAGCGGGATAGCCGGCGCCATATATTGTCTCCAAAGGAACACTGAAGCTTTCTTT
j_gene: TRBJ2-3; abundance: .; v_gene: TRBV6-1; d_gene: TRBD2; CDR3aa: CASSSSILAGALTQYF; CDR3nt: TGTGCCAGCAGTTCTTCTATTTTAGCGGGCGCTCTTACGCAGTATTTT
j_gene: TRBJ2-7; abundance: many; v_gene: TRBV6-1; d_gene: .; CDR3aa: CASSVGGTGSYEQYF; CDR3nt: TGTGCCAGCAGTGTCGGGGGGACAGGTTCCTACGAGCAGTACTTC
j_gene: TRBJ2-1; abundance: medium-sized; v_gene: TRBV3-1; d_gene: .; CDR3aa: CASSQQGGGHEQFF; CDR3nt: TGTGCCAGCAGCCAGCAGGGGGGGGGCCATGAGCAGTTCTTC
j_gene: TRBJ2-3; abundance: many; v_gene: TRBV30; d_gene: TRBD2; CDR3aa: CAWSVKQGGASTDTQYF; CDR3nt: TGTGCCTGGAGTGTAAAGCAGGGAGGGGCGAGCACAGATACGCAGTATTTT
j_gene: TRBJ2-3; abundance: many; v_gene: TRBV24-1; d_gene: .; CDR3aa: CATKRPGTDTQYF; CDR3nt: TGTGCCACCAAAAGACCAGGCACAGATACGCAGTATTTT
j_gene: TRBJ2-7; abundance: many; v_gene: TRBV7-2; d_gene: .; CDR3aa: CASSLVVRVIPYEQYF; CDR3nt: TGTGCCAGCAGCTTAGTTGTTAGGGTTATTCCTTACGAGCAGTACTTC
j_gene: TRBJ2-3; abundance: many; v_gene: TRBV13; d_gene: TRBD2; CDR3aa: CASSLAPGLAGAWVDTQYF; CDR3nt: TGTGCCAGCAGCTTAGCACCGGGACTAGCGGGGGCTTGGGTAGATACGCAGTATTTT
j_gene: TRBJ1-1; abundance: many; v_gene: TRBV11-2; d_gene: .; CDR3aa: CATSVNTEAFF; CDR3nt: TGTGCCACCAGTGTGAACACTGAAGCTTTCTTT
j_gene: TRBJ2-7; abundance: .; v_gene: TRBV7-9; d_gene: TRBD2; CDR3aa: CASSSGGGTLSYEQYF; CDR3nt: TGTGCCAGCAGCTCCGGGGGAGGGACTCTCTCCTACGAGCAGTACTTC